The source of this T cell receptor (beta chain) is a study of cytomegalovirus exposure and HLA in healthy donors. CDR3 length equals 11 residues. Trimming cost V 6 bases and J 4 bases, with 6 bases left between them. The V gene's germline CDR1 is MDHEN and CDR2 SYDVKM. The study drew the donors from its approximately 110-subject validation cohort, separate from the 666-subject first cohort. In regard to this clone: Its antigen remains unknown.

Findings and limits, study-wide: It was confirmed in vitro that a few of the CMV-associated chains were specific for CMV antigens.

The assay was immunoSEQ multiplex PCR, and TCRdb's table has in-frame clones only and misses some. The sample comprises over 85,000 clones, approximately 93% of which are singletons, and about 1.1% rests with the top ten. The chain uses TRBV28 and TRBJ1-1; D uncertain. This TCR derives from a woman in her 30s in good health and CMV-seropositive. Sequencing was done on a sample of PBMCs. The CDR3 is CASRAVTEAFF. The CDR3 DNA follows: TGTGCCAGCAGGGCAGTCACTGAAGCTTTCTTT.